Sequencing of this T cell receptor (beta chain) was carried out in a study of blood T cell repertoires in COVID-19. Libraries were prepared by immunoSEQ multiplex PCR; TCRdb keeps only in-frame clonotypes and omits some of them. The sample lists approximately 250,000 clones, more than 85% occurring once. Germline V CDR1 and CDR2: MNHEY, SVGAGI. This CDR3 contains 13 residues. V lost 4 bases and J lost 7; bases outside the gene matches: 4. Material for sequencing was PBMCs or T cells enriched from blood (not recorded which). The receptor was derived from a man aged 35 to 55 who had been exposed to COVID-19. The V gene is TRBV6-5, the J gene TRBJ2-7, with 10 bases aligning to TRBD2. This CDR3 reads CASSSGTSEEQYF. DNA for the CDR3: TGTGCCAGCAGTTCCGGGACTAGCGAAGAGCAGTACTTC.